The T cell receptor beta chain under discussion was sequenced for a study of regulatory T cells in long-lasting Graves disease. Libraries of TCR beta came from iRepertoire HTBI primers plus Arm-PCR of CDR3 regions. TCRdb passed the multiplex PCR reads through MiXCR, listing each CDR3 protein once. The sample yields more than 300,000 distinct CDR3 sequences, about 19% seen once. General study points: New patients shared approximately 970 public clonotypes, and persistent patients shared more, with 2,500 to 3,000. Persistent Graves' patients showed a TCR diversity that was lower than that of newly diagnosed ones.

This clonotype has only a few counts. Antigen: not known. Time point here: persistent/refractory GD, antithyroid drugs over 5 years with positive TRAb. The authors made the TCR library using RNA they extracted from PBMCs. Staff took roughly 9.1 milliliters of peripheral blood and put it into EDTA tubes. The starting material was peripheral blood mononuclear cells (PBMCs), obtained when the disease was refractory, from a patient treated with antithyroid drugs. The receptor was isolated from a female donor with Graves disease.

The CDR3 is CASSPSSGALSSYEQYF. CDR3 DNA sequence: TGTGCCAGCTCACCCTCGAGCGGGGCACTTAGCTCCTACGAGCAGTACTTC. The V call is TRBV18, the J call TRBJ2-7; 7 nucleotides line up with TRBD2. The CDR3 is 17 amino acids. J was trimmed by 0 bases and V by 3 bases; bases with no gene match: 11. Germline loops: CDR1 KGHSH, CDR2 LQKENI. The full variable domain, completed using reference TRBV18 and TRBJ2-7, is NAGVMQNPRHLVRRRGQEARLRCSPMKGHSHVYWYRQLPEEGLKFMVYLQKENIIDESGMPKERFSAEFPKEGPSILRIQQVVRGDSAAYFCASSPSSGALSSYEQYFGPGTRLTVT.